What follows is one T cell receptor (beta chain) and its context. Its specificity is not known. Profiling relied on immunoSEQ multiplex PCR, and the TCRdb table lists in-frame clones only, not all of them. The sample has around 100,000 clones; roughly 90% are singletons. The CDR3 runs 15 residues. The V end lost 3 bases, the J end lost 5 bases, and 16 bases lay between the germline ends. Germline V gives CDR1 SGHRS, CDR2 YFSETQ. This sample is drawn from a study of T cell responses to AZD1222 COVID-19 vaccine. Study-level findings and limits: Repertoire sampling occurred only after the peak T cell response. Nearly half of spike-specific TCRs reportedly go after variant regions that carry no mutations.

V gene TRBV5-1 combines with J gene TRBJ2-3, with D perhaps matching TRBD1 (6 bases). This sequence was found in an adult in good health. The sample consisted of peripheral blood, taken on day 0 of AZD1222 vaccination. For the CDR3, the DNA is TGCGCCAGCAGCTCTTCAGGGGCCCCGGGAGATACGCAGTATTTT. Its protein product is CASSSSGAPGDTQYF.